These 29 T cell receptor beta chains share one sample of origin, sequenced in a study of beta chain features in type 1 diabetes. Overall study findings and caveats: For Type 1 diabetes patients, all four CD4+ subsets carried TCRB CDR3s that were moderately but significantly shorter.

Their antigens are not known. Sequenced material consisted of expressed TCRB transcripts (all of the isolated RNA was reverse transcribed). Produced via immunoSEQ multiplex PCR; TCRdb's table is partial and in-frame only. Here the sample spans a few hundred thousand clones, about 13% being singletons. Material for sequencing was naive CD4+ T cells from blood. Receptors were obtained from a woman in her late teens or twenties with type 1 diabetes.

On this clone itself: At one of its ends the junction is not consistent with the germline gene, which may arise from a read error. The chain joins TRBV7-2 to TRBJ2-1, with 12 bases aligning to TRBD2. The germline V gene encodes CDR1 SGHTA and CDR2 FQGNSA. This CDR3 is 17 amino acids long. CDR3 region: CASSQAGGGLAGPGWVF. Written as DNA, the CDR3 is TGTGCCAGCAGCCAAGCGGGGGGGGGACTAGCGGGCCCCGGGTGGGTCTTC.

This clone was detected a few times. The rearrangement uses TRBV15 and TRBJ2-2; 8 bases match TRBD1. The CDR3 runs 17 residues. V shed 1 base and J 4 bases; nucleotides not matched to a gene: 8. Germline assignment: CDR1 LNHNV and CDR2 YYDKDF (reference sequence). CDR3 DNA: TGTGCCACCAGCAGAGCGGGCAGGGGGCTAGGCACCGGGGAGCTGTTTTTT. Translated, it gives CATSRAGRGLGTGELFF.

The chain links TRBV7-2 to TRBJ2-7; D possibly corresponds to TRBD1 (6 bases). The CDR3 runs 13 residues. Germline-derived CDR1 and CDR2 are SGHTA and FQGNSA. V shed 5 bases and J shed 6 bases, with 14 bases lying between them. The CDR3: CASSPRQVSEQYF. In DNA, the CDR3 is TGTGCCAGCAGCCCCAGACAGGTATCCGAGCAGTACTTC.

The V and J genes are TRBV7-9 and TRBJ2-5; D call uncertain. The ends were cut back, 4 bases at V and 2 bases at J, with 11 bases in the middle. CDR3 size: 14 residues. CDR1 and CDR2 (germline): SEHNR, FQNEAQ (reference sequence). The CDR3 loop reads CASSSFVAQETQYF. The DNA for the CDR3 is TGTGCCAGCAGCTCATTCGTAGCTCAAGAGACCCAGTACTTC. The full variable domain, rest sourced from reference TRBV7-9 and TRBJ2-5, is DTGVSQNPRHKITKRGQNVTFRCDPISEHNRLYWYRQTLGQGPEFLTYFQNEAQLEKSRLLSDRFSAERPKGSFSTLEIQRTEQGDSAMYLCASSSFVAQETQYFGPGTRLLVL.

The sample holds a few counts of this clone. The rearrangement links TRBV7-3 to TRBJ2-7; possibly TRBD1 for D (5 bases). V lost 1 base and J lost 2, with 9 bases in between. The CDR3 runs to 14 residues. The V gene's germline CDR1 is SGHTA and CDR2 FQGTGA. Here the CDR3 DNA reads TGTGCCAGCAGCTTAAACCAGGGTCCCTACGAGCAGTACTTC. It encodes CASSLNQGPYEQYF.

The chain links TRBV19 to TRBJ2-3; TRBD1 matches 9 bases. V was pared by 6 bases and J by 1 base, with 2 bases of the junction left unmatched. The CDR3 spans 14 residues. CDR1 is LNHDA, CDR2 SQIVND, per germline (reference sequence). DNA of the CDR3: TGTGCCAGTAGGAGGACAGGGGGCACAGATACGCAGTATTTT. Its translation is CASRRTGGTDTQYF.

V and J are TRBV7-2 and TRBJ1-5; perhaps TRBD1 as D (5 bases). Trimming stripped 0 bases from V and 6 bases from J, with 9 bases between. The CDR3 loop spans 14 amino acids. CDR1 is SGHTA and CDR2 is FQGNSA in the germline V gene. CDR3 coding DNA: TGTGCCAGCAGCTTAGCGTCCAGGGCTCAGCCCCAGCATTTT. It is translated as CASSLASRAQPQHF.

This clone was counted a few times. This rearrangement joins TRBV7-2 to TRBJ2-5, with D tentatively TRBD2 (5 bases). Germline-derived CDR1 and CDR2 are SGHTA and FQGNSA. Trimming shortened V by 4 bases and J by 4 bases, and 22 bases separated the two germline ends. The CDR3 length is 17 residues. CDR3 amino acids: CASSSHRGSVRRETQYF. CDR3 bases: TGTGCCAGCAGCTCCCATAGAGGGAGTGTGAGAAGAGAGACCCAGTACTTC.

This clone has more than one count but fewer than ten. This chain uses TRBV11-2 with TRBJ2-3; 14 bases agree with TRBD2. V was pared by 5 bases and J by 4 bases, with 8 bases of the junction left unmatched. Germline V gene lookup returns CDR1 SGHAT and CDR2 FQNNGV. This CDR3 comprises 17 residues. In DNA form, the CDR3 reads TGTGCCAGCAGCCCTCGACTAGCGGGAGGGCCCTCAGATACGCAGTATTTT. It translates to CASSPRLAGGPSDTQYF.

V and J are TRBV7-3 and TRBJ2-1, with 13 positions matching TRBD2. The CDR3 is made up of 16 amino acids. The germline V gene has CDR1 SGHTA and CDR2 FQGTGA. The trim removed 4 bases at V and 7 bases at J, leaving 7 bases unmatched. The CDR3 spells CASSSQLAGGLNEQFF. In DNA, the CDR3 is TGTGCCAGCAGCTCACAACTAGCGGGAGGGTTGAATGAGCAGTTCTTC.

This clone was observed a handful of times. This sequence joins TRBV4-2 and TRBJ2-2; 8 nucleotides align to TRBD2. This CDR3 has 13 amino acids. Germline loops: CDR1 LGHNA, CDR2 YNFKEQ. The V and J ends lost 4 bases and 8 bases, in that order; junction bases with no gene match: 3. DNA for the CDR3: TGTGCCAGCAGCCCGGGAGGGCCTGGGGAGCTGTTTTTT. It encodes CASSPGGPGELFF.

This clone was counted only a few times. This chain joins TRBV30 and TRBJ2-3; 10 positions agree with TRBD2. CDR1 GTSNPN and CDR2 SVGIG come from the germline V gene (reference sequence). V shed 4 bases and J 2 bases; nucleotides not matched to a gene: 3. The CDR3 consists of 14 residues. The CDR3 protein is CAWIGTSVTDTQYF. The CDR3 DNA follows: TGTGCCTGGATTGGGACTAGCGTCACAGATACGCAGTATTTT. Using reference TRBV30 and TRBJ2-3 for the parts outside the CDR3, the full variable domain is SQTIHQWPATLVQPVGSPLSLECTVEGTSNPNLYWYRQAAGRGLQLLFYSVGIGQISSEVPQNLSASRPQDRQFILSSKKLLLSDSGFYLCAWIGTSVTDTQYFGPGTRLTVL.

This chain uses TRBV19 with TRBJ1-1, with D tentatively TRBD1 (5 bases). The CDR3 length is 15 residues. Germline V gene data show CDR1 as LNHDA and CDR2 as SQIVND (reference sequence). Trimming removed 6 bases at V and 4 bases at J, with 18 bases between. This chain's CDR3 is CASRQDSLWGTEAFF. The CDR3 DNA reads TGTGCCAGTAGACAAGACAGCCTATGGGGCACTGAAGCTTTCTTT.

The rearrangement uses TRBV18 and TRBJ2-1; D gene uncertain. Germline CDR1 is KGHSH and CDR2 is LQKENI. The CDR3 extends over 12 amino acids. The V and J ends lost 3 bases and 8 bases respectively, with 8 bases between them. The CDR3, as DNA: TGTGCCAGCTCACCCAGGCTCGATGAGCAGTTCTTC. It translates to CASSPRLDEQFF.

This clone showed up just a few times. The chain joins TRBV5-4 to TRBJ1-1; TRBD1 matches at 11 bases. The trim removed 7 bases at V and 4 bases at J, leaving 9 bases unmatched. Germline V gene lookup returns CDR1 SGHNT and CDR2 YYREEE (reference sequence). CDR3 size: 15 residues. Here the CDR3 reads CASRRLGTGGTEAFF. CDR3 nucleotide sequence: TGTGCCAGCCGCCGCCTGGGGACAGGGGGCACTGAAGCTTTCTTT.

The chain links TRBV9 to TRBJ2-1; TRBD2 agrees at 8 bases. The junction had 5 bases not matched to a gene; V was cut back by 0 bases and J by 6 bases. The CDR3 runs 15 residues. Germline lookup yields CDR1 SGDLS and CDR2 YYNGEE. CDR3 bases: TGTGCCAGCAGCGTAGGGGCGGGAGGATCCAATGAGCAGTTCTTC. Amino acid sequence: CASSVGAGGSNEQFF.

The rearrangement links TRBV28 to TRBJ2-1, with D unclear. Per germline, CDR1 MDHEN and CDR2 SYDVKM. V lost 6 bases and J 2 bases, leaving 14 bases between the germline ends. The CDR3 length is 15 residues. CDR3 DNA sequence: TGTGCCAGCAGATACCGTATGGCAGCCTACAATGAGCAGTTCTTC. Protein: CASRYRMAAYNEQFF.

The V call is TRBV19, the J call TRBJ1-5, with 8 positions matching TRBD1. This CDR3 has 16 amino acids. Losses at the gene ends were 5 bases for V and 4 bases for J; bases not matched to a gene: 10. Germline values: CDR1 LNHDA, CDR2 SQIVND (reference sequence). DNA of the CDR3: TGTGCCAGTAGTCCCCGGCAGGGGGCCAAGAATCAGCCCCAGCATTTT. It specifies CASSPRQGAKNQPQHF.

This clone was picked up a small number of times. The chain employs TRBV11-2 and TRBJ2-3, with 7 bases matching TRBD2. The germline CDR1 and CDR2 sequences are SGHAT and FQNNGV. Trimming took 5 bases from V and 0 from J; bases not matched to a gene: 8. The CDR3 runs 16 residues. In nucleotides, the CDR3 is TGTGCCAGCAGCCCCTGGACTAGACTTAGCACAGATACGCAGTATTTT. Encoded protein: CASSPWTRLSTDTQYF. Looking up the rest from reference TRBV11-2 and TRBJ2-3 gives the full variable domain: EAGVAQSPRYKIIEKRQSVAFWCNPISGHATLYWYQQILGQGPKLLIQFQNNGVVDDSQLPKDRFSAERLKGVDSTLKIQPAKLEDSAVYLCASSPWTRLSTDTQYFGPGTRLTVL.

This chain uses TRBV9 with TRBJ1-2, with D possibly matching TRBD1 (5 bases). CDR3 size: 14 residues. The V gene's germline CDR1 is SGDLS and CDR2 YYNGEE. Deletions cut 0 bases from V and 4 bases from J, with 10 bases between. CDR3 bases: TGTGCCAGCAGCGTAGCGGCCGGGGGCTATGGCTACACCTTC. Encoded protein: CASSVAAGGYGYTF. Using reference TRBV9 and TRBJ1-2 for the parts outside the CDR3, the full variable domain is DSGVTQTPKHLITATGQRVTLRCSPRSGDLSVYWYQQSLDQGLQFLIQYYNGEERAKGNILERFSAQQFPDLHSELNLSSLELGDSALYFCASSVAAGGYGYTFGSGTRLTVV.

The chain combines TRBV18 with TRBJ2-2; D is perhaps TRBD2 (6 bases). CDR1 and CDR2 from the germline V gene are KGHSH and LQKENI. The CDR3 totals 14 residues. V lost 3 bases and J 5 bases, leaving 10 bases between the germline ends. The CDR3 sequence: CASSPLEGTGELFF. Written as DNA, the CDR3 is TGTGCCAGCTCACCCCTGGAGGGGACCGGGGAGCTGTTTTTT.

Only a few counts were recorded for this clone. This sequence joins TRBV11-3 and TRBJ1-1; 7 positions match TRBD1. The CDR3 extends over 16 amino acids. V was pared by 5 bases and J by 0 bases, with 9 bases of the junction left unmatched. Germline CDR1 and CDR2: SGHNT and YENEEA. Here the CDR3 DNA reads TGTGCCAGCAGCCCGCGTCAGGGGGAGGTGAACACTGAAGCTTTCTTT. Protein: CASSPRQGEVNTEAFF.

The chain joins TRBV4-3 to TRBJ2-2; TRBD2 matches at 16 bases. Germline V gene data show CDR1 as LGHNA and CDR2 as YSLEER. J was trimmed by 6 bases and V by 2 bases; bases with no gene match: 9. This CDR3 spans 19 amino acids. The CDR3 nucleotides read TGCGCCAGCAGCCAATGGGGACTAGCGGGAGGGCCGGTTGCCGGGGAGCTGTTTTTT. The encoded protein is CASSQWGLAGGPVAGELFF.

In this sample, this clone turned up a few times. The chain combines TRBV5-1 with TRBJ2-5, with 8 bases that match TRBD2. The V gene's germline CDR1 is SGHRS and CDR2 YFSETQ. J was trimmed by 5 bases and V by 4 bases; bases with no gene match: 10. The length of the CDR3 is 15 residues. In DNA form, the CDR3 reads TGCGCCAGCAGCATGGGACCGGGAGGGTCGGAGACCCAGTACTTC. This encodes CASSMGPGGSETQYF.

This clone was picked up a small number of times. This sequence joins TRBV7-3 and TRBJ2-1, with D possibly matching TRBD1 (5 bases). The germline CDR1 and CDR2 sequences are SGHTA and FQGTGA. This CDR3 spans 12 amino acids. V gave up 2 bases and J gave up 8 bases, with 7 bases separating them. The CDR3 coding sequence is TGTGCCAGCAGCTTATGGGGCGATGAGCAGTTCTTC. Residues: CASSLWGDEQFF.

The chain has TRBV25-1 and TRBJ2-5; TRBD2 is a possible D gene (6 bases). From germline, CDR1 is MGHDK and CDR2 SYGVNS. The length of the CDR3 is 16 residues. Trimming removed 5 bases at V and 1 base at J, with 17 bases between. The CDR3: CASSSLGTGVQETQYF. CDR3 coding DNA: TGTGCCAGCAGTTCCCTGGGTACGGGAGTCCAAGAGACCCAGTACTTC.

The V call is TRBV4-3, the J call TRBJ2-1; a possible D gene is TRBD2 (6 bases). The CDR3 spans 15 residues. From germline, CDR1 is LGHNA and CDR2 YSLEER. V was clipped by 5 bases and J by 7 bases, with 18 bases between them. The DNA for the CDR3 is TGCGCCAGCAGCTCAACCGCCTTGACTAGAAATGAGCAGTTCTTC. This encodes CASSSTALTRNEQFF.

This chain connects TRBV7-2 to TRBJ1-1; D perhaps matches TRBD1 (5 bases). Germline V gene sequence: CDR1 SGHTA, CDR2 FQGNSA. The V end lost 1 base, the J end lost 11 bases, and 8 bases lay between the germline ends. This CDR3 comprises 11 residues. CDR3 DNA sequence: TGTGCCAGCAGCTTAGGGACACGCGCTTTCTTT. Translating gives CASSLGTRAFF.

The chain employs TRBV25-1 and TRBJ2-2; TRBD2 agrees at 8 bases. The CDR3 totals 14 residues. The V segment lost 3 bases and the J segment 7 bases; nucleotides outside the gene matches: 4. Germline V CDR1 and CDR2: MGHDK, SYGVNS. CDR3 nucleotide sequence: TGTGCCAGCAGTGACAACGGGAGGGGCGGGGAGCTGTTTTTT. Amino acid sequence: CASSDNGRGGELFF.